Shown below are 28 T cell receptor beta chains from a single sample sequenced in a study of T cell responses to AZD1222 COVID-19 vaccine. Method: immunoSEQ multiplex PCR; TCRdb's copy keeps in-frame clones and lacks some. The sample contains 140,000 to 150,000 clones, approximately 92% of which appear only once. Sequencing was performed on peripheral blood, taken on day 0 of AZD1222 vaccination. The receptors were sampled from an adult in good health.

The chain is built from TRBV9 and TRBJ2-1; 8 nucleotides line up with TRBD1. The V and J ends lost 5 bases and 4 bases, in that order; junction bases with no gene match: 8. The germline V gene encodes CDR1 SGDLS and CDR2 YYNGEE. There are 15 residues in the CDR3. The CDR3 bases are TGTGCCAGCAGTCCCGGGACAGGTCCATACAATGAGCAGTTCTTC. Its protein is CASSPGTGPYNEQFF.

This chain joins TRBV5-1 and TRBJ2-1; perhaps TRBD1 as D (6 bases). Trimming took 5 bases from V and 8 from J, leaving 17 bases between them. The CDR3 has 14 amino acids. Germline V gene sequence: CDR1 SGHRS, CDR2 YFSETQ. The CDR3 coding sequence is TGCGCCAGCAGTGGCAGGGGAATATCGTATGAGCAGTTCTTC. The encoded protein is CASSGRGISYEQFF.

The V call is TRBV5-1, the J call TRBJ2-1; TRBD1 agrees at 7 bases. Trimming cost V 3 bases and J 7 bases; bases outside gene matches: 7. Germline V gene lookup returns CDR1 SGHRS and CDR2 YFSETQ. The CDR3 is made up of 14 amino acids. In nucleotides, the CDR3 is TGCGCCAGCAGCTCCGGGACAGATGGGAATGAGCAGTTCTTC. It specifies CASSSGTDGNEQFF.

CDR3 loop: CASSSLFKGSGGYTF. In DNA form, the CDR3 reads TGTGCCAGCAGCTCCCTATTTAAGGGGTCCGGTGGCTACACCTTC. The chain joins TRBV11-2 to TRBJ1-2; D might be TRBD1 (5 bases). This CDR3 spans 15 amino acids. V shed 4 bases and J shed 7 bases, with 19 bases lying between them. The germline V gene encodes CDR1 SGHAT and CDR2 FQNNGV. The variable domain in full, with the rest retrieved from reference TRBV11-2 and TRBJ1-2, is EAGVAQSPRYKIIEKRQSVAFWCNPISGHATLYWYQQILGQGPKLLIQFQNNGVVDDSQLPKDRFSAERLKGVDSTLKIQPAKLEDSAVYLCASSSLFKGSGGYTFGSGTRLTVV.

The chain is built from TRBV9 and TRBJ2-5; 10 positions match TRBD2. V was pared by 0 bases and J by 7 bases, with 12 bases of the junction left unmatched. The CDR3 spans 17 residues. Germline values: CDR1 SGDLS, CDR2 YYNGEE. The CDR3 sequence is CASSVEGTSGTVGTQYF. In DNA form, the CDR3 reads TGTGCCAGCAGCGTAGAGGGAACTAGCGGGACGGTAGGGACCCAGTACTTC.

The chain uses TRBV5-4 and TRBJ2-2, with D possibly being TRBD2 (5 bases). CDR3 size: 14 residues. Germline assignment: CDR1 SGHNT and CDR2 YYREEE (reference sequence). V was pared by 4 bases and J by 4 bases, with 11 bases between. The CDR3 spells CASSPDYPTGELFF. CDR3 nucleotide sequence: TGTGCCAGCAGCCCCGACTACCCCACCGGGGAGCTGTTTTTT.

The chain links TRBV3-1 (or the pseudogene TRBV3-2) to TRBJ2-3, with D tentatively TRBD1 (6 bases). The CDR3 is 14 residues long. With 4 bases removed from V and 5 bases from J, the gap between germline ends came to 13 bases. Germline values: CDR1 LGHDT, CDR2 YNNKEL (reference sequence). CDR3 protein: CASSLNSGEDTQYF. In DNA, the CDR3 is TGTGCCAGCAGCCTTAACTCAGGGGAAGATACGCAGTATTTT.

V is TRBV4-1 and J is TRBJ1-4, with TRBD1 identical over 9 bases. The germline V gene has CDR1 MGHRA and CDR2 YSYEKL. Trimming removed 4 bases from V and 13 bases from J; junction bases left unmatched: 16. The CDR3 runs to 16 residues. Here the CDR3 reads CASSRSELGQGISLFF. CDR3 DNA: TGCGCCAGCAGCCGAAGCGAGCTGGGACAGGGTATTTCACTGTTTTTT.

The chain has TRBV5-6 and TRBJ2-3; D unresolved. Looked up from germline, CDR1 is SGHDT and CDR2 is YYEEEE. CDR3 length equals 14 residues. V lost 2 bases and J 6 bases, leaving 13 bases between the germline ends. The CDR3 reads CASSFFSLRDTQYF. CDR3 nucleotide sequence: TGTGCCAGCAGCTTCTTCTCCTTAAGGGATACGCAGTATTTT.

The chain combines TRBV5-1 with TRBJ1-1; D not resolved. The CDR3 is 13 amino acids. CDR1 and CDR2 from the germline V gene are SGHRS and YFSETQ. The V gene lost 7 bases and the J gene lost 1 base, with 11 bases spanning the gap. The CDR3 here is CASRESRNTEAFF. DNA for the CDR3: TGCGCCAGCCGAGAAAGTAGGAACACTGAAGCTTTCTTT.

The gene calls are TRBV15 and TRBJ1-2; D gene ambiguous. The CDR3 sequence is 15 residues long. Per the germline V gene, CDR1 is LNHNV and CDR2 is YYDKDF (reference sequence). Deletions cut 1 base from V and 4 bases from J, with 13 bases between. The CDR3 DNA reads as TGTGCCACCAGCAGAGGGAACGGTTTTTTCTATGGCTACACCTTC. Protein: CATSRGNGFFYGYTF.

For this clone: Additional DNA sequences in this sample encode the identical CDR3. This chain links TRBV3-1 (or the pseudogene TRBV3-2) with TRBJ1-1; D is ambiguous. Germline values: CDR1 LGHDT, CDR2 YNNKEL (reference sequence). CDR3 length equals 13 residues. V dropped 5 bases and J dropped 0 bases, with 7 bases sitting between them. The CDR3 sequence: CASSSSMNTEAFF. The DNA of the CDR3 is TGTGCCAGCAGCTCTAGTATGAACACTGAAGCTTTCTTT.

This clone has only one observation. This sequence joins TRBV13 and TRBJ2-7; unclear D gene. V lost 1 base to trimming and J lost 0 bases, with 7 bases between them. The CDR3 contains 14 residues. Germline V gene sequence: CDR1 PRHDT, CDR2 FYEKMQ (reference sequence). CDR3 sequence (DNA): TGTGCCAGCAGCTTAGCGGGTGTCTCCTACGAGCAGTACTTC. It translates to CASSLAGVSYEQYF.

The gene calls are TRBV2 and TRBJ2-3; the match to TRBD1 covers 9 bases. The CDR3 length is 14 residues. CDR1 is SNHLY, CDR2 FYNNEI, per germline. After removal of 5 bases from V and 1 base from J, the junction contained 1 base not matched to a gene. This CDR3 reads CASSRQGGTDTQYF. CDR3 in DNA: TGTGCCAGCAGTAGACAGGGGGGCACAGATACGCAGTATTTT.

As to this clone: At one of its ends the junction is not consistent with the germline gene, which may arise from a read error. The V and J genes are TRBV19 and TRBJ1-2; TRBD1 might be the D (6 bases). Germline assignment: CDR1 LNHDA and CDR2 SQIVND (reference sequence). This CDR3 comprises 12 residues. CDR3 protein: CASSILDRAAFF. The CDR3 nucleotides read TGTGCCAGTAGTATATTGGACAGAGCGGCTTTTTTC.

Only one count was recorded for this clone. This chain connects TRBV18 to TRBJ2-3; D unresolved. Germline-derived CDR1 and CDR2 are KGHSH and LQKENI. The CDR3 is 13 amino acids. V shed 2 bases and J shed 8 bases, with 11 bases lying between them. In DNA form, the CDR3 reads TGTGCCAGCTCACCATCCGTGGACGGTACGCAGTATTTT. Its translation is CASSPSVDGTQYF.

The V call is TRBV4-1, the J call TRBJ1-5, with TRBD1 matching 7 bases. The CDR3 has 16 residues. The V segment lost 1 base and the J segment 2 bases; nucleotides outside the gene matches: 5. Germline CDR1 MGHRA, CDR2 YSYEKL. The CDR3 DNA sequence: TGCGCCAGCAGCCAAGGGAGGGGGCTGCGCAATCAGCCCCAGCATTTT. As protein: CASSQGRGLRNQPQHF.

The chain joins TRBV7-9 to TRBJ1-1, with no clear D. V was shortened by 1 base and J by 0 bases, with 3 bases between the two germline ends. Germline lookup yields CDR1 SEHNR and CDR2 FQNEAQ (reference sequence). CDR3 size: 13 residues. This chain's CDR3 is CASSLGMNTEAFF. CDR3 DNA: TGTGCCAGCAGCTTAGGGATGAACACTGAAGCTTTCTTT.

V gene TRBV12-3 or TRBV12-4 combines with J gene TRBJ2-7; D is perhaps TRBD2 (5 bases). V lost 3 bases, J lost 6 bases, and 9 bases lay in between. CDR3 length equals 12 residues. The CDR3 bases are TGTGCCAGCAGTTTGGGCGGAGGCGAGCAGTACTTC. It specifies CASSLGGGEQYF.

This chain uses TRBV6-5 with TRBJ1-3; possible D gene TRBD1, 5 bases. Germline V gene lookup returns CDR1 MNHEY and CDR2 SVGAGI. Trimming stripped 6 bases from V and 0 bases from J, with 9 bases between. This CDR3 region has 14 residues. The CDR3 sequence: CASRAGSSGNTIYF. The DNA for the CDR3 is TGTGCCAGCAGAGCAGGGAGCTCTGGAAACACCATATATTTT.

This clone was seen just once. V gene TRBV5-6 combines with J gene TRBJ1-5; 7 bases fit TRBD1. CDR1 is SGHDT, CDR2 YYEEEE, per germline. The ends lost 1 base at V and 3 bases at J; junction bases unmatched: 7. CDR3 size: 16 residues. CDR3 sequence (DNA): TGTGCCAGCAGCTTGAGAACAGGGGTAAACAATCAGCCCCAGCATTTT. Its translation is CASSLRTGVNNQPQHF.

J is TRBJ1-2 and V is TRBV10-3; possible D gene TRBD1, 5 bases. This CDR3 contains 16 residues. The germline V gene encodes CDR1 ENHRY and CDR2 SYGVKD. The CDR3 is CATARHGSSWVDGYTF. CDR3 DNA: TGTGCGACAGCACGACACGGCTCCTCGTGGGTGGATGGCTACACCTTC.

The V gene is TRBV6-5, the J gene TRBJ1-2; 8 nucleotides line up with TRBD1. The junction had 12 bases not matched to a gene; V was cut back by 5 bases and J by 10 bases. Per germline, CDR1 MNHEY and CDR2 SVGAGI. This CDR3 has 14 residues. As DNA, the CDR3 is TGTGCCAGCAGTACATTCAGGGGGCGCGAGGCCTACACCTTC. Amino acid sequence: CASSTFRGREAYTF.

The gene calls are TRBV5-1 and TRBJ1-1; 9 bases match TRBD1. This CDR3 spans 17 amino acids. The V and J ends lost 5 bases and 1 base, in that order; junction bases with no gene match: 12. Germline V gives CDR1 SGHRS, CDR2 YFSETQ. Here the CDR3 reads CASSWRTGGWRNTEAFF. CDR3 DNA: TGCGCCAGCAGTTGGCGAACAGGGGGCTGGAGGAACACTGAAGCTTTCTTT.

The chain joins TRBV7-3 to TRBJ1-1; 9 nucleotides agree with TRBD1. The CDR3 covers 15 residues. Trimming took 3 bases from V and 1 from J; bases not matched to a gene: 3. CDR1 SGHTA and CDR2 FQGTGA come from the germline V gene. The CDR3 nucleotides read TGTGCCAGCAGCTTGACAGGGGGAGCGAACACTGAAGCTTTCTTT. It is translated as CASSLTGGANTEAFF.

For this clone: Relative to the germline gene, one junction end is altered; a read error may explain this. The chain uses TRBV18 and TRBJ2-1; TRBD1 matches 7 bases. CDR1 is KGHSH, CDR2 LQKENI, per germline. The CDR3 has 15 residues. The CDR3 loop is CASSPPGTAYNEQFF. The DNA for the CDR3 is TGTGCCAGCTCCCCACCCGGGACAGCGTACAATGAGCAGTTCTTC.

The CDR3 is CASIGSRGYTF. The CDR3 DNA is TGTGCCAGCATAGGTTCTAGGGGCTACACCTTC. The chain couples TRBV6-5 to TRBJ1-2; D uncertain. CDR1 is MNHEY, CDR2 SVGAGI, per germline. The CDR3 covers 11 residues. The V end lost 7 bases, the J end lost 8 bases, and 11 bases lay between the germline ends.

The DNA of the CDR3 is TGCGCCAGCAGCTTGGTGGGCGGGGAGCTGTTTTTT. This sequence encodes CASSLVGGELFF. The chain carries TRBV5-1 and TRBJ2-2; D ambiguous. This CDR3 comprises 12 residues. Looked up from germline, CDR1 is SGHRS and CDR2 is YFSETQ. Trimming cost V 0 bases and J 7 bases, with 4 bases left between them.